This T cell receptor beta chain was recovered during a study of spatial heterogeneity in lung cancer. Study results and caveats: The study found ubiquitous expanded tumor TCRs in blood more at resection than follow-up.

The CDR3 runs to 13 residues. V gave up 2 bases and J gave up 5 bases, with 12 bases separating them. Per the germline V gene, CDR1 is GTSNPN and CDR2 is SVGIG (reference sequence). As regards this clonotype: Its antigen remains unidentified.

Every cDNA TCR molecule received its own unique molecular identifier. Via MiXCR, TCRdb re-called the 5' RACE reads, giving one row per CDR3 protein. The data show about 82,000 distinct CDR3 sequences, about 12% seen once. This sample's time point: sample taken at primary tumor resection. Without sorting, whole RNA was sequenced from tumor, nontumor lung or frozen PBMC. Donation came from some 72 patients with untreated early-stage non-small cell lung cancer. This chain joins TRBV30 and TRBJ2-5, with TRBD1 as a possible D gene (6 bases). This TCR derives from a male donor with early-stage non-small cell lung cancer. Here the sequenced sample was PBMCs, taken at surgery. The CDR3 DNA is TGTGCCTGGAGTAGTCAGGGGACCGAGACCCAGTACTTC. It is translated as CAWSSQGTETQYF.